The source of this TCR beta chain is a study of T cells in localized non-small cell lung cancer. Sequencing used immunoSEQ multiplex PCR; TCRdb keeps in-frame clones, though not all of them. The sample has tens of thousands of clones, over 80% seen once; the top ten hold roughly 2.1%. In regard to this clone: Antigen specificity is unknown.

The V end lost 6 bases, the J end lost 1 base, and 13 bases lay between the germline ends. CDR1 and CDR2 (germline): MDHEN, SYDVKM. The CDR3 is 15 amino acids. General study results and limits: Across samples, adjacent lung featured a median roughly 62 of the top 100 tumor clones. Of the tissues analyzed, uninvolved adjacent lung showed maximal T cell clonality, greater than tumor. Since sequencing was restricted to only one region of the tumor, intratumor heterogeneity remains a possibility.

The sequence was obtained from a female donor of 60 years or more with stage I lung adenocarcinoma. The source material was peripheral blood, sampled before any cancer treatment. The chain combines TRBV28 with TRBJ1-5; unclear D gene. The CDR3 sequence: CASSRLGRSNQPQHF. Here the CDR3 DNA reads TGTGCCAGCAGCCGACTCGGACGGAGCAATCAGCCCCAGCATTTT.